The T cell receptor beta chain described here comes from a study of CD8+CD57+ T cells in acquired aplastic anemia. Ten or more counts support this clonotype. CDR3 and TCR beta VDJ profiling relied on genomic DNA as the template. MiXCR, applied by TCRdb to the reads, yields one record per CDR3 protein. The sample consists of some 170,000 distinct CDR3 sequences, roughly 48% of them appearing once. CDR1 is MNHEY, CDR2 SMNVEV, per germline (reference sequence). Trimming removed 7 bases at V and 1 base at J, with 13 bases between. CDR3 length: 14 residues. Flow cytometry had shown expanded CD8+CD57+ cells in the patients chosen for sequencing. Patients had not yet gotten any therapy when their blood was taken for sampling.

The source is a human donor with aplastic anemia. The sample taken for sequencing was sorted CD4+, CD8+, or CD8+CD57+ T cells (not recorded which) from PBMCs. The chain combines TRBV27 with TRBJ1-1; D gene unclear. The CDR3 spells CASTKGVTNTEAFF. CDR3 nucleotide sequence: TGTGCCAGCACTAAGGGAGTCACGAACACTGAAGCTTTCTTT.